This TCR beta chain was retrieved from a study of blood T cell repertoires in COVID-19. Produced via immunoSEQ multiplex PCR; TCRdb's table is partial and in-frame only. The data show about 76,000 clones, 80% to 90% seen once. The sequence was obtained from a woman between 55 and 75 years old with acute or convalescent COVID-19. Sequencing was carried out using peripheral blood.

CDR3 protein: CAWQGPTRDSYGYTF. As DNA, the CDR3 is TGTGCCTGGCAAGGACCAACCCGGGACAGCTATGGCTACACCTTC. The V call is TRBV30, the J call TRBJ1-2, with TRBD1 identical over 7 bases. CDR3 length: 15 amino acids. Germline V gives CDR1 GTSNPN, CDR2 SVGIG (reference sequence). J was trimmed by 4 bases and V by 5 bases; bases with no gene match: 13.